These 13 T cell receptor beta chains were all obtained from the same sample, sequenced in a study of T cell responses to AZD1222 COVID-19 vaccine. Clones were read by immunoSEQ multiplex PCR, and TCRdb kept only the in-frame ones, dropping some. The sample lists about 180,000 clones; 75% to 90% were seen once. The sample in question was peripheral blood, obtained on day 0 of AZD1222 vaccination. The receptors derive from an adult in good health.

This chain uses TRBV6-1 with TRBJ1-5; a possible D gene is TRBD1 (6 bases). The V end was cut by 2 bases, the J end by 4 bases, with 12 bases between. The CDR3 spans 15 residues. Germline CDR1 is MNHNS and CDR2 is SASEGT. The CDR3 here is CASSEFGGTNQPQHF. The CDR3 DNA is TGTGCCAGCAGTGAATTCGGGGGCACAAATCAGCCCCAGCATTTT.

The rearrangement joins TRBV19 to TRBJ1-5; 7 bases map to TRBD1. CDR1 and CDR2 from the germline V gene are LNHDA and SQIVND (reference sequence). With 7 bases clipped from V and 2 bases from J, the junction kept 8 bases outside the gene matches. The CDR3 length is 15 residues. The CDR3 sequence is CASTPDRAGNQPQHF. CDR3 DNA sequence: TGTGCCAGTACTCCAGACAGGGCTGGCAATCAGCCCCAGCATTTT.

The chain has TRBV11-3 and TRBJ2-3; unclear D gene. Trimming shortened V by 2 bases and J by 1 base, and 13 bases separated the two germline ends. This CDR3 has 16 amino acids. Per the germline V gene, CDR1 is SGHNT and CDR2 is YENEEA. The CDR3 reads CASSLNGYLGTDTQYF. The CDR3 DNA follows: TGTGCCAGCAGCTTAAACGGCTACTTGGGCACAGATACGCAGTATTTT.

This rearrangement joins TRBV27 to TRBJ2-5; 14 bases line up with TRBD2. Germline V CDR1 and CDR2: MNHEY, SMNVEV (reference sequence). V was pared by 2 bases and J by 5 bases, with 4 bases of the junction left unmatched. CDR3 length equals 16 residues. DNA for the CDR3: TGTGCCAGCAGTTTACTGACTAGCGGGGGGGCGGAGACCCAGTACTTC. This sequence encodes CASSLLTSGGAETQYF.

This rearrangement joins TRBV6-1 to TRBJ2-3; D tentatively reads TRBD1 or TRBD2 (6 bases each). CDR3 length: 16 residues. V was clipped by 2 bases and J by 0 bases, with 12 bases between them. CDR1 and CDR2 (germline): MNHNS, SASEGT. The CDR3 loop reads CASSEWGAGSTDTQYF. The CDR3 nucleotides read TGTGCCAGCAGTGAATGGGGGGCGGGGAGCACAGATACGCAGTATTTT.

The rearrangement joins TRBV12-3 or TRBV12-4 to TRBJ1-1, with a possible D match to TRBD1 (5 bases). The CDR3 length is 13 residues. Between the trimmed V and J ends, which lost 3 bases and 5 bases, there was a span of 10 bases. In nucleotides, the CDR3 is TGTGCCAGCAGTTTTGGGGGTACAACTGAAGCTTTCTTT. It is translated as CASSFGGTTEAFF.

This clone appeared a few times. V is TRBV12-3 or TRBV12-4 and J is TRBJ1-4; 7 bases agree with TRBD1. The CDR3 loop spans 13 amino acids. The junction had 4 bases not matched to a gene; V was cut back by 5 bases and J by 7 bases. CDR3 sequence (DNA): TGTGCCAGCAGTATCAGACAGGGTGAAAAACTGTTTTTT. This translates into CASSIRQGEKLFF.

CDR3 sequence reads: CATMTSGGNEQFF. The CDR3 DNA sequence: TGTGCCACCATGACTAGCGGTGGGAATGAGCAGTTCTTC. The rearrangement joins TRBV24-1 to TRBJ2-1, with 9 nucleotides matching TRBD2. Germline CDR1 KGHDR, CDR2 SFDVKD. Germline trimming cut 8 bases from V and 7 bases from J; bases unmatched to any gene: 5. The length of the CDR3 is 13 residues.

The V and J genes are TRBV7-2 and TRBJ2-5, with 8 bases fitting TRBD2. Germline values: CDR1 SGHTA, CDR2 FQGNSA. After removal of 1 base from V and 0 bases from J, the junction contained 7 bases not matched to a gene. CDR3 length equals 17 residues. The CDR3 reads CASSLGRGGTYQETQYF. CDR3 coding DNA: TGTGCCAGCAGCTTAGGCCGCGGGGGGACGTACCAAGAGACCCAGTACTTC.

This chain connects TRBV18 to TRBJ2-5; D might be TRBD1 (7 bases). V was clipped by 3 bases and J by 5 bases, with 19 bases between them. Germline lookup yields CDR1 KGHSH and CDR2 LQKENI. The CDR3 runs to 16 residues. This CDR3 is CASSPQISGGQETQYF. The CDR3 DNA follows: TGTGCCAGCTCACCCCAGATCTCAGGGGGGCAGGAGACCCAGTACTTC.

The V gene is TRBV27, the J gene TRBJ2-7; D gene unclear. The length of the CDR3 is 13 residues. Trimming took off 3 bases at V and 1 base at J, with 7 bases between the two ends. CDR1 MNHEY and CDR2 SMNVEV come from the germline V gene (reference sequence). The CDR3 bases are TGTGCCAGCAGTTTCCAGAGATCCTACGAGCAGTACTTC. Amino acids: CASSFQRSYEQYF.

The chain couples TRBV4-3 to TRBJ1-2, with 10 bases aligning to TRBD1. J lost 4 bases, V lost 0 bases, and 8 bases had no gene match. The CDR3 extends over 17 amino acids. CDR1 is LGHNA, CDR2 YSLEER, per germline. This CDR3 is CASSQDLGQGTIYGYTF. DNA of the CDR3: TGCGCCAGCAGCCAAGATTTGGGACAGGGGACGATCTATGGCTACACCTTC.

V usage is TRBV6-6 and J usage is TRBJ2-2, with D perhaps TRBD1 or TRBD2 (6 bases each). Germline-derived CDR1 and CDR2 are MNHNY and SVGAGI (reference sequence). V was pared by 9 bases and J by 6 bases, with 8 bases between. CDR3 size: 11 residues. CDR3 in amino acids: CASGGPGELFF. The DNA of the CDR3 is TGTGCCAGTGGGGGGCCCGGGGAGCTGTTTTTT.